Shown below are 9 T cell receptor beta chains from a single sample sequenced in a study of blood T cells in healthy people across ages. A second PCR, run for roughly 7 to 11 cycles, used a sample-barcoded 5' primer plus a J-beta primer mix. Each CDR3 protein is one row after TCRdb ran MiXCR on the 5' RACE reads. The repertoire holds roughly 2 million distinct CDR3 sequences, 40% to 55% seen once, with approximately 2.1% in the top ten. The sample was blood. These receptors originate from a woman in her thirties or forties in good health.

This clonotype occurred a few times. The V gene is TRBV7-2, the J gene TRBJ2-3; perhaps TRBD2 as D (5 bases). V lost 6 bases, J lost 0 bases, and 13 bases lay in between. Germline CDR1 and CDR2: SGHTA and FQGNSA. The CDR3 covers 15 residues. The CDR3 nucleotides are TGTGCCAGCAGGAGGGAATATTCTAGCACAGATACGCAGTATTTT. Protein product: CASRREYSSTDTQYF.

As regards this clonotype: A clone one base away is much larger, so this may be a read error. The rearrangement uses TRBV5-1 and TRBJ2-1, with 13 bases matching TRBD2. V trimming: 5 bases; J trimming: 13 bases; junction bases outside the gene matches: 18. Germline V gene lookup returns CDR1 SGHRS and CDR2 YFSETQ. The CDR3 is made up of 17 amino acids. CDR3 sequence reads: CASSSGTSGGALKTQFF. The CDR3 nucleotides read TGCGCCAGCAGTTCCGGAACTAGCGGGGGGGCCCTAAAGACCCAGTTCTTC.

In this sample, this clonotype turned up once. The chain has TRBV24-1 and TRBJ1-1; D is undetermined. V was shortened by 4 bases and J by 0 bases, with 11 bases between the two germline ends. CDR3 size: 15 residues. The germline V gene has CDR1 KGHDR and CDR2 SFDVKD. CDR3 in DNA: TGTGCCACCAGTGAAGGCGGACTGATGAACACTGAAGCTTTCTTT. It encodes CATSEGGLMNTEAFF.

The J gene is TRBJ2-7, the V gene TRBV6-2 or TRBV6-3; the match to TRBD1 covers 10 bases. TRBJ2-4 explains the end of the DNA better; the J call may be wrong. This CDR3 spans 13 amino acids. Germline assignment: CDR1 MNHEY and CDR2 SVGEGT. The CDR3 DNA is TGTGCCAGCAGCGACAGGGGGCGAAACATTCAGTACTTC. The encoded protein is CASSDRGRNIQYF.

This chain links TRBV5-1 with TRBJ2-3; 7 nucleotides align to TRBD2. This CDR3 contains 17 residues. V gave up 4 bases and J gave up 3 bases; unmatched junction bases: 14. Germline lookup yields CDR1 SGHRS and CDR2 YFSETQ. The CDR3 is CASSRSSSGVRTDTQYF. DNA for the CDR3: TGCGCCAGCAGCCGATCCTCAAGCGGGGTTCGGACAGATACGCAGTATTTT. The full variable domain, rest sourced from reference TRBV5-1 and TRBJ2-3, is KAGVTQTPRYLIKTRGQQVTLSCSPISGHRSVSWYQQTPGQGLQFLFEYFSETQRNKGNFPGRFSGRQFSNSRSEMNVSTLELGDSALYLCASSRSSSGVRTDTQYFGPGTRLTVL.

The sample holds one count of this clonotype. The rearrangement uses TRBV7-2 and TRBJ2-7; D remains ambiguous. The J call may not be correct, given that the DNA end is closer to TRBJ2-5. CDR1 is SGHTA and CDR2 is FQGNSA in the germline V gene. The CDR3 has 14 amino acids. The CDR3, as DNA: TGTGCCAGCAGCTCCCGAAAGTTAAAAGAGACCCAGTACTTC. This codes for CASSSRKLKETQYF.

About this clonotype: A junction end diverges from the germline sequence, so it may reflect a read error. The rearrangement uses TRBV7-7 and TRBJ2-1; the match to TRBD1 covers 10 bases. CDR3 length: 15 residues. CDR1 and CDR2 from the germline V gene are SSHAT and FNYEAQ (reference sequence). CDR3: CASSPGTGDGDEQFF. The CDR3 DNA reads TGTGCTAGCAGCCCCGGGACAGGGGACGGAGATGAGCAGTTCTTC.

The sample holds a few counts of this clonotype. The J gene is TRBJ2-7, the V gene TRBV4-1, with TRBD1 as a possible D gene (6 bases). Germline V gives CDR1 MGHRA, CDR2 YSYEKL. Trimming removed 0 bases at V and 3 bases at J, with 12 bases between. The CDR3 has 15 amino acids. CDR3 bases: TGCGCCAGCAGCCAAGAAGACAGGCGCGTCTACGAGCAGTACTTC. This gives the protein CASSQEDRRVYEQYF.

This chain joins TRBV9 and TRBJ1-2; no reliable D call. V dropped 0 bases and J dropped 1 base, with 7 bases sitting between them. CDR1 is SGDLS, CDR2 YYNGEE, per germline. The CDR3 totals 14 residues. CDR3 DNA: TGTGCCAGCAGCGTAGCAAGTGATAACTATGGCTACACCTTC. Protein sequence: CASSVASDNYGYTF.